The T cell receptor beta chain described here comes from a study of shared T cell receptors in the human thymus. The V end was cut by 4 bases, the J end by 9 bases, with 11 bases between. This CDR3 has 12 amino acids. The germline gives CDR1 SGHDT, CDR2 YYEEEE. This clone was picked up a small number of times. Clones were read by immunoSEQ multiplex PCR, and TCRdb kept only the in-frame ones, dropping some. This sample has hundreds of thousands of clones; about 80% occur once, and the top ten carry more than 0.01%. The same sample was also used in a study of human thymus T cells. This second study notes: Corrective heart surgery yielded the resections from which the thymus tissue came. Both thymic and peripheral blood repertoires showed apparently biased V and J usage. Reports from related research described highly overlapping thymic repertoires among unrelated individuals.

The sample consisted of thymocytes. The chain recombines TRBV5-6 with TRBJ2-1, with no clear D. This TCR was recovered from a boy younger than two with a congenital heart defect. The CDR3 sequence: CASSVRLSEQFF. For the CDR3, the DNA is TGTGCCAGCAGCGTTCGGTTGAGTGAGCAGTTCTTC.